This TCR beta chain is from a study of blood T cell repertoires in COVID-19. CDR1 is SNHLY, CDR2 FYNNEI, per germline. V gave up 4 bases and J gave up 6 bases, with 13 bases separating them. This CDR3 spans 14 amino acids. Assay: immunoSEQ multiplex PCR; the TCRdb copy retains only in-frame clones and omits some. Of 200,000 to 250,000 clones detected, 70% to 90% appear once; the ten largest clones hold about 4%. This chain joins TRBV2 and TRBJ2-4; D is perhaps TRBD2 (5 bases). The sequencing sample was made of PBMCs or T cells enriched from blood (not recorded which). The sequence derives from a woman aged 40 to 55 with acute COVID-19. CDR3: CASSGEIWGNIQYF. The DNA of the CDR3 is TGTGCCAGCAGTGGGGAGATATGGGGAAACATTCAGTACTTC.